This is a list of T cell receptor beta chains from one sample in a study of blood T cell repertoires in COVID-19. Repertoires were generated with immunoSEQ multiplex PCR, while TCRdb's copy carries only in-frame clones and drops some. There are about 200,000 clones in the sample; around 85% occur only once, and 0.6% to 0.9% lies in the top ten. The specimen was peripheral blood. The receptors derive from a woman in her 70s with acute or convalescent COVID-19. The CDR3 runs from the conserved cysteine through the conserved F or W. The order of the fields is V gene, D gene, clone size, J gene, CDR3 protein, CDR3 DNA. The D gene is left open where the match is weak. A row's size may be missing; if present it is once, few, many or a size class.

v_call: TRBV19; d_call: NA; clone_size: NA; j_call: TRBJ2-1; cdr3_aa: CASARNRDNEQFF; cdr3_nt: TGTGCCAGTGCTAGGAACAGGGACAATGAGCAGTTCTTC
v_call: TRBV18; d_call: TRBD1; clone_size: NA; j_call: TRBJ1-5; cdr3_aa: CASSPGTGSNQPQHF; cdr3_nt: TGTGCCAGCTCACCCGGGACAGGGAGCAATCAGCCCCAGCATTTT
v_call: TRBV6-2/TRBV6-3; d_call: NA; clone_size: NA; j_call: TRBJ2-7; cdr3_aa: CASSYGGAPYEQYF; cdr3_nt: TGTGCCAGCAGTTACGGCGGGGCACCCTACGAGCAGTACTTC
v_call: TRBV7-9; d_call: TRBD2; clone_size: few; j_call: TRBJ2-5; cdr3_aa: CASSSSGSGETQYF; cdr3_nt: TGTGCCAGCAGCTCTAGCGGGAGCGGGGAGACCCAGTACTTC
v_call: TRBV6-5; d_call: NA; clone_size: once; j_call: TRBJ1-1; cdr3_aa: CASSYSRRGNTEAFF; cdr3_nt: TGTGCCAGCAGTTACTCGCGTCGGGGGAACACTGAAGCTTTCTTT
v_call: TRBV10-3; d_call: NA; clone_size: NA; j_call: TRBJ1-2; cdr3_aa: CAISEPGQLNYGYTF; cdr3_nt: TGTGCCATCAGTGAGCCCGGACAGTTAAACTATGGCTACACCTTC
v_call: TRBV6-5; d_call: NA; clone_size: few; j_call: TRBJ1-2; cdr3_aa: CASEGVQGGYTF; cdr3_nt: TGTGCCAGCGAGGGGGTGCAGGGAGGCTACACCTTC
v_call: TRBV6-5; d_call: NA; clone_size: NA; j_call: TRBJ1-1; cdr3_aa: CASRVTGGTEAFF; cdr3_nt: TGTGCCAGCAGGGTGACGGGGGGCACTGAAGCTTTCTTT
v_call: TRBV3-1/TRBV3-2; d_call: TRBD1; clone_size: NA; j_call: TRBJ1-2; cdr3_aa: CASSQLPGQGAHNYGYTF; cdr3_nt: TGTGCCAGCAGCCAACTTCCGGGACAGGGGGCCCATAACTATGGCTACACCTTC
v_call: TRBV9; d_call: TRBD1; clone_size: once; j_call: TRBJ1-3; cdr3_aa: CASSVEDRGNTIYF; cdr3_nt: TGTGCCAGCAGCGTAGAGGACAGGGGAAACACCATATATTTT
v_call: TRBV5-1; d_call: TRBD2; clone_size: NA; j_call: TRBJ2-1; cdr3_aa: CASSPTTSGGNNEQFF; cdr3_nt: TGCGCCAGCAGCCCCACGACTAGCGGGGGCAACAATGAGCAGTTCTTC
v_call: TRBV6-2/TRBV6-3; d_call: TRBD1; clone_size: NA; j_call: TRBJ2-7; cdr3_aa: CASSYSPGQDLYEQYF; cdr3_nt: TGTGCCAGCAGTTACTCCCCGGGACAGGACCTCTACGAGCAGTACTTC
v_call: TRBV7-9; d_call: TRBD2; clone_size: NA; j_call: TRBJ2-1; cdr3_aa: CASSPSGGGNEQFF; cdr3_nt: TGTGCCAGCAGCCCTAGCGGGGGGGGGAATGAGCAGTTCTTC
v_call: TRBV7-9; d_call: TRBD1; clone_size: NA; j_call: TRBJ2-3; cdr3_aa: CASSPGTGGKVDTQYF; cdr3_nt: TGTGCCAGCAGCCCGGGGACAGGGGGCAAGGTAGATACGCAGTATTTT
v_call: TRBV14; d_call: TRBD1; clone_size: NA; j_call: TRBJ1-1; cdr3_aa: CASSRDRGVTEAFF; cdr3_nt: TGTGCCAGCAGCCGAGACAGGGGAGTCACTGAAGCTTTCTTT
v_call: TRBV5-6; d_call: NA; clone_size: NA; j_call: TRBJ1-2; cdr3_aa: CASSLDRPYGYTF; cdr3_nt: TGTGCCAGCAGCTTGGACAGGCCCTATGGCTACACCTTC
v_call: TRBV5-6; d_call: TRBD1; clone_size: NA; j_call: TRBJ1-5; cdr3_aa: CASSHRDRGLLSSNQPQHF; cdr3_nt: TGTGCCAGCAGCCACCGGGACAGGGGCCTCCTTAGTAGCAATCAGCCCCAGCATTTT
v_call: TRBV6-1; d_call: TRBD2; clone_size: NA; j_call: TRBJ2-7; cdr3_aa: CASSEAGSGHPYEQYF; cdr3_nt: TGTGCCAGCAGTGAAGCTGGTAGCGGGCACCCATACGAGCAGTACTTC
v_call: TRBV5-1; d_call: NA; clone_size: once; j_call: TRBJ1-1; cdr3_aa: CASSVRGPGTEAFF; cdr3_nt: TGCGCCAGCAGTGTCAGGGGCCCTGGCACTGAAGCTTTCTTT
v_call: TRBV29-1; d_call: NA; clone_size: NA; j_call: TRBJ2-1; cdr3_aa: CSALSPPYEQFF; cdr3_nt: TGCAGCGCCCTGTCCCCCCCCTATGAGCAGTTCTTC
v_call: TRBV2; d_call: TRBD1; clone_size: NA; j_call: TRBJ1-5; cdr3_aa: CASSYTDRGWGPQHF; cdr3_nt: TGTGCCAGCAGTTATACGGACAGGGGATGGGGGCCCCAGCATTTT
v_call: TRBV27; d_call: NA; clone_size: NA; j_call: TRBJ2-3; cdr3_aa: CASSLRDLDTQYF; cdr3_nt: TGTGCCAGCAGTTTGCGGGATTTAGATACGCAGTATTTT
v_call: TRBV6-1; d_call: TRBD1; clone_size: few; j_call: TRBJ1-5; cdr3_aa: CASSAVQGVTNQPQHF; cdr3_nt: TGTGCCAGCAGTGCGGTACAGGGGGTGACCAATCAGCCCCAGCATTTT
v_call: TRBV5-1; d_call: NA; clone_size: NA; j_call: TRBJ1-4; cdr3_aa: CASSLQTGPNEKLFF; cdr3_nt: TGCGCCAGCAGCTTGCAGACAGGACCTAATGAAAAACTGTTTTTT
v_call: TRBV28; d_call: TRBD1; clone_size: NA; j_call: TRBJ1-5; cdr3_aa: CASLTGGRDQPQHF; cdr3_nt: TGTGCCAGCTTGACAGGGGGCAGGGATCAGCCCCAGCATTTT
v_call: TRBV5-1; d_call: NA; clone_size: once; j_call: TRBJ1-1; cdr3_aa: CASSLQGPNTEAFF; cdr3_nt: TGCGCCAGCAGCTTGCAGGGGCCGAACACTGAAGCTTTCTTT
v_call: TRBV18; d_call: TRBD2; clone_size: once; j_call: TRBJ2-1; cdr3_aa: CASSPGLAGGLEEQFF; cdr3_nt: TGTGCCAGCTCACCGGGACTAGCGGGAGGGTTGGAAGAGCAGTTCTTC
v_call: TRBV7-2; d_call: NA; clone_size: NA; j_call: TRBJ2-2; cdr3_aa: CASSPRRSRGVGELFF; cdr3_nt: TGTGCCAGCAGCCCCCGCAGGAGCAGGGGGGTCGGGGAGCTGTTTTTT
v_call: TRBV10-3; d_call: TRBD2; clone_size: NA; j_call: TRBJ2-2; cdr3_aa: CAISPTSGSPNTGELFF; cdr3_nt: TGTGCCATCTCTCCTACTAGCGGGAGCCCGAACACCGGGGAGCTGTTTTTT
v_call: TRBV11-2; d_call: NA; clone_size: NA; j_call: TRBJ2-7; cdr3_aa: CASSALVYRYEQYF; cdr3_nt: TGTGCCAGCAGCGCCTTAGTATACCGTTACGAGCAGTACTTC
v_call: TRBV29-1; d_call: TRBD2; clone_size: once; j_call: TRBJ2-3; cdr3_aa: CSATSPLAGLTDTQYF; cdr3_nt: TGCAGCGCAACCTCCCCGCTAGCGGGTCTCACAGATACGCAGTATTTT
v_call: TRBV3-1/TRBV3-2; d_call: NA; clone_size: once; j_call: TRBJ2-2; cdr3_aa: CASSQGSRTGELFF; cdr3_nt: TGTGCCAGCAGCCAAGGTAGCAGAACCGGGGAGCTGTTTTTT
v_call: TRBV11-3; d_call: TRBD2; clone_size: once; j_call: TRBJ2-7; cdr3_aa: CASSPLGTSAYEQYF; cdr3_nt: TGTGCCAGCAGCCCGCTCGGGACTAGCGCGTACGAGCAGTACTTC
v_call: TRBV20-1; d_call: TRBD1; clone_size: NA; j_call: TRBJ1-5; cdr3_aa: CSAGGQGALGNQPQHF; cdr3_nt: TGCAGTGCTGGTGGTCAGGGGGCGTTGGGCAATCAGCCCCAGCATTTT
v_call: TRBV19; d_call: TRBD1; clone_size: NA; j_call: TRBJ1-1; cdr3_aa: CATEGQGFWTEAFF; cdr3_nt: TGTGCCACCGAGGGACAGGGATTTTGGACTGAAGCTTTCTTT
v_call: TRBV27; d_call: NA; clone_size: NA; j_call: TRBJ2-5; cdr3_aa: CASSLKGRGAVETQYF; cdr3_nt: TGTGCCAGCAGTTTAAAGGGCAGGGGCGCGGTTGAGACCCAGTACTTC
v_call: TRBV7-9; d_call: TRBD2; clone_size: NA; j_call: TRBJ2-5; cdr3_aa: CASSLGRRLAGEEETQYF; cdr3_nt: TGTGCCAGCAGCTTAGGGAGGCGACTAGCGGGAGAGGAAGAGACCCAGTACTTC
v_call: TRBV7-2; d_call: NA; clone_size: NA; j_call: TRBJ2-3; cdr3_aa: CASSPHRAPDTQYF; cdr3_nt: TGTGCCAGCAGCCCTCACAGGGCCCCAGATACGCAGTATTTT
v_call: TRBV28; d_call: TRBD1; clone_size: NA; j_call: TRBJ1-2; cdr3_aa: CASSFTGGINYGYTF; cdr3_nt: TGTGCCAGCAGTTTTACAGGGGGGATTAACTATGGCTACACCTTC
v_call: TRBV18; d_call: NA; clone_size: NA; j_call: TRBJ2-4; cdr3_aa: CASSTDSKNIQYF; cdr3_nt: TGTGCCAGCTCAACTGACAGCAAAAACATTCAGTACTTC
v_call: TRBV5-1; d_call: NA; clone_size: NA; j_call: TRBJ2-1; cdr3_aa: CASSLDGEAYPHEQFF; cdr3_nt: TGCGCCAGCAGCTTGGATGGGGAGGCCTACCCCCATGAGCAGTTCTTC
v_call: TRBV20-1; d_call: NA; clone_size: NA; j_call: TRBJ1-2; cdr3_aa: CSASPQGGYTF; cdr3_nt: TGCAGTGCCAGCCCGCAGGGTGGCTACACCTTC
v_call: TRBV18; d_call: NA; clone_size: NA; j_call: TRBJ1-3; cdr3_aa: CASSPNADRWNTIYF; cdr3_nt: TGTGCCAGCTCACCTAACGCCGACAGGTGGAACACCATATATTTT
v_call: TRBV3-1/TRBV3-2; d_call: TRBD1; clone_size: NA; j_call: TRBJ1-2; cdr3_aa: CASSQRGRALYGYTF; cdr3_nt: TGTGCCAGCAGCCAAAGGGGGCGGGCCCTCTATGGCTACACCTTC
v_call: TRBV9; d_call: TRBD2; clone_size: NA; j_call: TRBJ2-1; cdr3_aa: CASSPKGRGTSNNEQFF; cdr3_nt: TGTGCCAGCAGCCCTAAAGGGCGGGGGACTAGCAACAATGAGCAGTTCTTC
v_call: TRBV2; d_call: TRBD1; clone_size: NA; j_call: TRBJ1-1; cdr3_aa: CASATGGTEAFF; cdr3_nt: TGTGCCAGCGCCACAGGGGGCACTGAAGCTTTCTTT
v_call: TRBV5-1; d_call: TRBD1; clone_size: NA; j_call: TRBJ2-3; cdr3_aa: CASRNTGELTDTQYF; cdr3_nt: TGCGCCAGCAGGAATACAGGGGAGCTCACAGATACGCAGTATTTT
v_call: TRBV27; d_call: NA; clone_size: NA; j_call: TRBJ1-1; cdr3_aa: CASAPGGRGNTEAFF; cdr3_nt: TGTGCCAGCGCCCCCGGGGGGCGCGGGAACACTGAAGCTTTCTTT
v_call: TRBV5-4; d_call: TRBD1; clone_size: NA; j_call: TRBJ1-6; cdr3_aa: CASSTGTGRSPLHF; cdr3_nt: TGTGCCAGCAGTACCGGGACAGGACGTTCACCCCTCCACTTT